Given below is one T cell receptor (beta chain) in context. It has no known antigen specificity. No base quality information exists; no much larger clone differs at one position. TCRbeta CDR3 regions were amplified from genomic DNA using the immunoSEQ Assay, a bias-controlled multiplex PCR. The paper's data handling went like this. The number of nucleated cells in each sample was estimated by amplification of reference gene primers within the assay. To quantify the absolute abundance of each unique TCRbeta CDR3 rearrangement, sequence reads were collapsed and filtered. For each sample, productive Simpson clonality was calculated as the square root of Simpson's diversity index across productive rearrangements. TCRdb obtained this table from immuneACCESS and retained in-frame rearrangements with V and J assigned. These tables miss some clones; where compared with another copy, unresolved V genes account for less than half of the shortfall, and the remainder is unexplained. V, J and clone size are those of that table, while D and trimming were read from the DNA. In this sample the table shows fewer than 95,000 clones, around 89% of which occur a single time. More than 8% of the sample is in the top ten clones.

Each collaborating institution followed its own protocols to collect whole blood in K2EDTA tubes. For TCRbeta analysis, collaborators shipped samples as frozen whole blood, isolated PBMCs, or DNA extracted from either of those sample types. The entry originates in a study of blood T cell repertoires in COVID-19 (TCRdb year 2020). With respect to the entire study: Samples from collaborators originated in the United States, Italy and Spain and spanned both the acute and convalescent phases of COVID-19. The material from the prospective study consisted of cDNA or gDNA derived from T cells, B-cell-depleted T cells, or PBMCs. Subjects who had been exposed to COVID-19, were actively infected with it, or had recovered from it provided the deeply sampled blood TCRbeta repertoires that made up the dataset. The repertoires were released in a freely available public database meant as a resource for research on the immune response to SARS-CoV-2. The samples were drawn from the first 160 participants of the ongoing ImmuneRACE study and from 950 to 1,500 subjects provided by 6 global collaborators. Nearly every sample came with metadata listing a de-identified subject ID, COVID-19 status, age in years and sex. HLA class I and class II types, where available, came from metadata supplied by the sample provider rather than from assay-based typing. Summary of the overall study and its limitations: How much clinical and demographic metadata was included differed by source and by participant, and the metadata was provided uncurated.

The CDR3 numbers 15 residues from cysteine through phenylalanine. The kept DNA is CDR3 alone, 45 bases in frame from the first base. CDR1 is given as MNHEY and CDR2 as SVGAGI, both from the germline V gene. At the junction V is shortened by 6 bases and J by 4 bases, with 18 bases in between. The V and J genes are TRBV6-5 and TRBJ1-2; the D gene is perhaps TRBD1, on 6 matching bases. Sequencing was done on a sample of peripheral blood. The source of this sequence is a man aged 45 to 65 with acute or convalescent COVID-19. This receptor carries the CDR3 CASRKTDSAFYGYTF. The DNA sequence follows: TGTGCCAGCAGGAAAACGGACAGCGCATTCTATGGCTACACCTTC.